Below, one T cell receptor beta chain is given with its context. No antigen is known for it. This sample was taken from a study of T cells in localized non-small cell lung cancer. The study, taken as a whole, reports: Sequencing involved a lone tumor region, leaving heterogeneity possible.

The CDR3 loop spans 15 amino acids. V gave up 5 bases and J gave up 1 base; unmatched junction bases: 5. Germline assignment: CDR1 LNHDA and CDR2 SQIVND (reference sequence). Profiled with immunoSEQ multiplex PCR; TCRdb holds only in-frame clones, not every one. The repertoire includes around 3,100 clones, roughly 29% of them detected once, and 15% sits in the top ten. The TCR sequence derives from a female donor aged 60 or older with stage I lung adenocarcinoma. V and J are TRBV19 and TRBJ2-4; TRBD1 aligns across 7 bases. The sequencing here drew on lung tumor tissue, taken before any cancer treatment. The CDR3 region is CASSPQGEAKNIQYF. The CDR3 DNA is TGTGCCAGTAGTCCCCAGGGGGAGGCCAAAAACATTCAGTACTTC.